This T cell receptor beta chain is drawn from a study of cytomegalovirus exposure and HLA in healthy donors. Whole-study results and caveats: The authors later linked a missense DCLRE1C variant to TCR beta V- and J-gene trimming. The classifier was said to identify cytomegalovirus status with high specificity and sensitivity. Later findings reportedly placed an Asian-associated ancestry cluster below the approximately 620-donor mean for N-insertions.

PCR was performed using 60 Vbeta and 13 Jbeta primers. Sequenced by immunoSEQ multiplex PCR; TCRdb stores in-frame clones only, minus some. The sample has under 70,000 clones, and its top ten clones hold under 10%. V lost 5 bases and J lost 5, with 22 bases in between. Germline V gene lookup returns CDR1 SQVTM and CDR2 ANQGSEA. This CDR3 region has 16 residues. Concerning this clone itself: The antigen is not known.

The V call is TRBV29-1, the J call TRBJ2-1; D is perhaps TRBD2 (7 bases). This sequence originates from a middle-aged man in good health and CMV-seropositive. The sample taken for sequencing was PBMCs. As DNA, the CDR3 is TGCAGCGTTCTACCTAAAGGGGGGGCCGACGACAATGAGCAGTTCTTC. It specifies CSVLPKGGADDNEQFF.